This T cell receptor (beta chain) was captured by sequencing in a study of regulatory T cells in long-lasting Graves disease. Study-wide results and limits: Only peripheral blood was studied, not thyroid tissue.

The TCR beta library used iRepertoire HTBI primers with Arm-PCR amplification of CDR3. MiXCR was run by TCRdb on the multiplex PCR reads, yielding one entry per CDR3 protein. This table holds roughly 420,000 distinct CDR3 sequences, less than 20% found once. At least ten counts were recorded for this clonotype. Its target is unknown. Time point noted: newly diagnosed GD, antithyroid drugs for less than 3 months. Researchers made the TCR library from RNA that was extracted from PBMCs. These same records also appear under a second study, on T cells in Graves' hyperthyroidism and ophthalmopathy. That report notes: Exclusion of a patient resulted from uncontrolled infection, other autoimmune disease, pregnancy or lactation.

The receptor comes from a woman between 18 and 29 years old with Graves disease. Sequenced here: peripheral blood mononuclear cells (PBMCs), sampled at new diagnosis, from a patient treated with antithyroid drugs.

The CDR3: CASTWGRGGSNYGYTF. CDR3 DNA sequence: TGTGCCAGCACGTGGGGGCGCGGTGGTTCTAACTATGGCTACACCTTC. The gene calls are TRBV2 and TRBJ1-2; D might be TRBD1 (6 bases). Germline values: CDR1 SNHLY, CDR2 FYNNEI. V was cut by 7 bases and J by 0 bases, with 18 bases left in between. The CDR3 loop spans 16 amino acids.